Below, 30 T cell receptor beta chains from the same sample are listed, as sequenced in a study of Ad26.COV2.S vaccination and SARS-CoV-2 variants. The assay was immunoSEQ multiplex PCR, and TCRdb's table has in-frame clones only and misses some. This repertoire shows some 250,000 clones, 70% to 90% found once; its top ten account for approximately 11%. Treatment here: roughly 20 received Ad26.COV2.S at low or high dose, single or two shots; about 5 received placebo; per-sample allocation not given. Material that was analyzed had been drawn on day 63 after the first vaccine or placebo injection. Sequencing used peripheral blood, obtained in a trial of Ad26.COV2.S vaccine versus placebo. The receptors here all came from a person between 18 and 65 years old who received the Ad26.COV2.S COVID-19 vaccine or a placebo.

This sequence joins TRBV5-1 and TRBJ2-5, with unresolved D. The ends were cut back, 2 bases at V and 3 bases at J, with 5 bases in the middle. The CDR3 extends over 12 amino acids. The germline CDR1 and CDR2 sequences are SGHRS and YFSETQ. DNA for the CDR3: TGCGCCAGCAGCTTTGGCAAAGAGACCCAGTACTTC. Its protein is CASSFGKETQYF.

The chain recombines TRBV6-2 or TRBV6-3 with TRBJ1-2; D remains unclear. CDR1 is MNHEY, CDR2 SVGEGT, per germline. The CDR3 length is 13 residues. Trimming cost V 5 bases and J 4 bases, with 11 bases left between them. The CDR3 DNA sequence: TGTGCCAGCAGTACCGACGGGATCTATGGCTACACCTTC. This sequence encodes CASSTDGIYGYTF.

The V call is TRBV9, the J call TRBJ2-1; 9 nucleotides align to TRBD2. Trimming at V came to 4 bases and at J to 7 bases, leaving 6 bases not matched to a gene. The CDR3 covers 14 residues. Germline V lookup: CDR1 SGDLS, CDR2 YYNGEE. The CDR3 loop reads CASSPSGKRNEQFF. Here the CDR3 DNA reads TGTGCCAGCAGCCCTAGCGGGAAACGGAATGAGCAGTTCTTC.

The V and J genes are TRBV19 and TRBJ1-2, with 7 bases identical to TRBD1. The CDR3 runs to 17 residues. In germline, CDR1 is LNHDA, CDR2 SQIVND (reference sequence). Unmatched junction bases numbered 13, after V lost 5 bases and J lost 1 base. CDR3 sequence reads: CASSPQWDSNSNYGYTF. The CDR3, as DNA: TGTGCCAGTAGTCCACAATGGGACAGCAATAGTAACTATGGCTACACCTTC.

The V call is TRBV6-6, the J call TRBJ1-3; weak D call: TRBD1 (5 bases). The V end lost 7 bases, the J end lost 0 bases, and 13 bases lay between the germline ends. CDR3 length equals 15 residues. The V gene's germline CDR1 is MNHNY and CDR2 SVGAGI (reference sequence). The CDR3 spells CASTLTGSSGNTIYF. For the CDR3, the DNA is TGTGCCAGCACCTTAACAGGTAGCTCTGGAAACACCATATATTTT.

J is TRBJ1-2 and V is TRBV18; D not resolved. Germline V gene sequence: CDR1 KGHSH, CDR2 LQKENI. Trimming took 4 bases from V and 4 from J, leaving 10 bases between them. The CDR3 has 13 residues. The CDR3 coding sequence is TGTGCCAGCTCACTAAGGACGGTCTATGGCTACACCTTC. Its protein product is CASSLRTVYGYTF.

As to this clone: Since no conserved phenylalanine or tryptophan closes the CDR3, a read error is the likely cause. The limits of the CDR3 on the DNA are not certain, so only TCRdb's listed CDR3 is given. The genes are TRBV30 and TRBJ1-3. The germline CDR1 and CDR2 sequences are GTSNPN and SVGIG (reference sequence). The CDR3 comprises 11 residues, both ends counted. The CDR3 loop is CAWSDPPDWGL.

This sequence joins TRBV28 and TRBJ1-6, with a tentative D call TRBD1 (6 bases). Trimming pared 6 bases from V and 0 bases from J, leaving 12 bases between. Germline CDR1 MDHEN, CDR2 SYDVKM. This CDR3 has 16 residues. The CDR3 sequence is CASRAGASSYNSPLHF. In DNA, the CDR3 is TGTGCCAGCAGGGCGGGGGCGAGCTCCTATAATTCACCCCTCCACTTT.

The chain couples TRBV28 to TRBJ2-7, with D perhaps TRBD1 (5 bases). Trimming stripped 4 bases from V and 2 bases from J, with 12 bases between. There are 14 residues in the CDR3. From germline, CDR1 is MDHEN and CDR2 SYDVKM. The CDR3 nucleotides are TGTGCCAGCAGTTCCCCAGGGATTACCTACGAGCAGTACTTC. It yields the protein CASSSPGITYEQYF.

The CDR3 loop is CASSSVKNTEAFF. CDR3 nucleotides: TGTGCCAGTAGTTCGGTCAAGAACACTGAAGCTTTCTTT. This chain links TRBV19 with TRBJ1-1; no clear D gene. Trimming removed 5 bases at V and 1 base at J, with 8 bases between. Germline CDR1 reads LNHDA; CDR2 reads SQIVND (reference sequence). The CDR3 has 13 amino acids.

The V call is TRBV19, the J call TRBJ2-2; 7 nucleotides align to TRBD2. J gave up 5 bases and V 2 bases, and 11 bases lay outside the gene matches. Germline V lookup: CDR1 LNHDA, CDR2 SQIVND (reference sequence). CDR3 length: 17 residues. As DNA, the CDR3 is TGTGCCAGTAGTATATTTGGGGGGGAGATAGGTACCGGGGAGCTGTTTTTT. Protein sequence: CASSIFGGEIGTGELFF.

The rearrangement links TRBV11-2 to TRBJ1-5; D uncertain. This CDR3 contains 15 residues. V lost 5 bases, J lost 3 bases, and 14 bases lay in between. CDR1 is SGHAT, CDR2 FQNNGV, per germline. CDR3 bases: TGTGCCAGCAGCATGGGAAGGGTACCCAATCAGCCCCAGCATTTT. Protein sequence: CASSMGRVPNQPQHF.

A single count supports this clone. The J gene is TRBJ1-4, the V gene TRBV7-2, with D possibly being TRBD1 (5 bases). There are 15 residues in the CDR3. CDR1 is SGHTA, CDR2 FQGNSA, per germline. Trimming pared 5 bases from V and 8 bases from J, leaving 18 bases between. The CDR3 spells CASSLVGGLREKLFF. The CDR3 DNA follows: TGTGCCAGCAGCCTGGTTGGGGGTTTAAGAGAAAAACTGTTTTTT. Full variable domain (missing parts from reference TRBV7-2 and TRBJ1-4): GAGVSQSPSNKVTEKGKDVELRCDPISGHTALYWYRQSLGQGLEFLIYFQGNSAPDKSGLPSDRFSAERTGGSVSTLTIQRTQQEDSAVYLCASSLVGGLREKLFFGSGTQLSVL.

This clone was counted only a few times. The chain is built from TRBV5-4 and TRBJ1-1, with a weak D call TRBD1 (5 bases). The CDR3 length is 17 residues. V was trimmed by 0 bases and J by 0 bases, leaving 15 bases between them. From germline, CDR1 is SGHNT and CDR2 YYREEE (reference sequence). The CDR3 DNA sequence: TGTGCCAGCAGCTTGGGTCGCAGGGTAATCATGAACACTGAAGCTTTCTTT. It yields the protein CASSLGRRVIMNTEAFF.

The sample holds one count of this clone. This chain joins TRBV2 and TRBJ2-3; the match to TRBD1 covers 8 bases. V trimming: 7 bases; J trimming: 6 bases; junction bases outside the gene matches: 15. The CDR3 runs 16 residues. The germline CDR1 and CDR2 sequences are SNHLY and FYNNEI. CDR3 in DNA: TGTGCCAGCACAGTGGATGAGGACAGGGACGTCGATACGCAGTATTTT. Encoded protein: CASTVDEDRDVDTQYF.

The V gene is TRBV7-2, the J gene TRBJ2-7; weak D call: TRBD2 (5 bases). From germline, CDR1 is SGHTA and CDR2 FQGNSA. The CDR3 is made up of 12 amino acids. Trimming stripped 3 bases from V and 7 bases from J, with 10 bases between. The CDR3 protein is CASSLFQREQYF. The CDR3 coding sequence is TGTGCCAGCAGCTTGTTTCAGCGGGAGCAGTACTTC.

The chain carries TRBV25-1 and TRBJ1-4; D is possibly TRBD1 (5 bases). CDR1 is MGHDK and CDR2 is SYGVNS in the germline V gene. Trimming cost V 5 bases and J 6 bases, with 10 bases left between them. The CDR3 has 13 amino acids. CDR3 DNA: TGTGCCAGCAGTCAGGGAATATATGAAAAACTGTTTTTT. Protein product: CASSQGIYEKLFF.

The CDR3: CASSVFNYNEQFF. CDR3 DNA sequence: TGTGCCAGCAGTGTGTTTAACTACAATGAGCAGTTCTTC. The gene calls are TRBV2 and TRBJ2-1, with D unresolved. The V end lost 4 bases, the J end lost 3 bases, and 7 bases lay between the germline ends. The CDR3 is 13 amino acids. Germline V gene lookup returns CDR1 SNHLY and CDR2 FYNNEI.

The rearrangement joins TRBV28 to TRBJ2-1; weak D call: TRBD2 (6 bases). Germline CDR1 MDHEN, CDR2 SYDVKM. CDR3 length: 15 amino acids. V shed 7 bases and J shed 5 bases, with 18 bases lying between them. In DNA, the CDR3 is TGTGCCAGCAAGGAGGGAGGCCCGTCTAACAATGAGCAGTTCTTC. The encoded protein is CASKEGGPSNNEQFF.

The chain carries TRBV28 and TRBJ2-6, with D perhaps matching TRBD2 (5 bases). Per germline, CDR1 MDHEN and CDR2 SYDVKM. The CDR3 covers 15 residues. V gave up 3 bases and J gave up 4 bases, with 10 bases separating them. The CDR3, as DNA: TGTGCCAGCAGTTTTGGGAGCGCAGGGGCCAACGTCCTGACTTTC. Protein: CASSFGSAGANVLTF. Complete variable domain (other parts from reference TRBV28 and TRBJ2-6): DVKVTQSSRYLVKRTGEKVFLECVQDMDHENMFWYRQDPGLGLRLIYFSYDVKMKEKGDIPEGYSVSREKKERFSLILESASTNQTSMYLCASSFGSAGANVLTFGAGSRLTVL.

The chain is built from TRBV9 and TRBJ1-6, with D possibly being TRBD1 (6 bases). In germline, CDR1 is SGDLS, CDR2 YYNGEE. Trimming removed 0 bases at V and 4 bases at J, with 14 bases between. This CDR3 is 17 amino acids long. DNA of the CDR3: TGTGCCAGCAGCGTAGACCGGGACAAGATGTATAATTCACCCCTCCACTTT. It yields the protein CASSVDRDKMYNSPLHF.

The V and J genes are TRBV3-1 (or the pseudogene TRBV3-2) and TRBJ2-3, with D perhaps TRBD1 (5 bases). CDR1 and CDR2 (germline): LGHDT, YNNKEL (reference sequence). The CDR3 contains 17 residues. The V gene lost 0 bases and the J gene lost 3 bases, with 16 bases spanning the gap. This chain's CDR3 is CASSQDRRALGTDTQYF. The CDR3 coding sequence is TGTGCCAGCAGCCAAGATCGCAGGGCATTGGGTACAGATACGCAGTATTTT.

J is TRBJ2-3 and V is TRBV3-1 (or the pseudogene TRBV3-2), with D perhaps matching TRBD1 (5 bases). Trimming removed 6 bases from V and 3 bases from J, with 10 bases in between. The germline V gene encodes CDR1 LGHDT and CDR2 YNNKEL (reference sequence). The CDR3 has 13 residues. The CDR3 here is CASRQQGTDTQYF. As DNA, the CDR3 is TGTGCCAGCAGACAGCAGGGTACAGATACGCAGTATTTT.

The chain links TRBV7-2 to TRBJ2-7; 7 nucleotides align to TRBD1. The V segment lost 1 base and the J segment 4 bases; nucleotides outside the gene matches: 7. Germline values: CDR1 SGHTA, CDR2 FQGNSA. The CDR3 is 15 amino acids. This CDR3 reads CASSLGQGPSYEQYF. CDR3 bases: TGTGCCAGCAGCTTAGGACAGGGCCCTTCTTACGAGCAGTACTTC.

The CDR3 spells CASSQETGYTEAFF. The CDR3 bases are TGTGCCAGCAGCCAAGAGACCGGATACACTGAAGCTTTCTTT. This chain joins TRBV14 and TRBJ1-1; D remains unclear. The ends were cut back, 0 bases at V and 3 bases at J, with 8 bases in the middle. Germline V gene lookup returns CDR1 SGHDN and CDR2 FVKESK. The CDR3 covers 14 residues.

This clone was detected a few times. The CDR3 DNA reads TGTGCCAGCAGCTTAGCCCGGGACAGTCGCGAAAAACTGTTTTTT. It is translated as CASSLARDSREKLFF. This rearrangement joins TRBV7-2 to TRBJ1-4; TRBD1 matches 7 bases. The germline gives CDR1 SGHTA, CDR2 FQGNSA. The CDR3 consists of 15 residues. Unmatched junction bases numbered 6, after V lost 0 bases and J lost 8 bases.

V usage is TRBV19 and J usage is TRBJ2-3; 8 positions agree with TRBD2. The CDR3 covers 14 residues. V shed 7 bases, J shed 0 bases, and the junction held 3 bases outside the gene matches. Germline assignment: CDR1 LNHDA and CDR2 SQIVND (reference sequence). CDR3 loop: CASNPSGSTDTQYF. CDR3 DNA sequence: TGTGCCAGTAACCCTAGCGGGAGCACAGATACGCAGTATTTT.

The CDR3 here is CARGEGSMGLLGHGYTF. CDR3 nucleotide sequence: TGTGCCAGGGGGGAGGGGAGTATGGGTCTACTAGGGCATGGCTACACCTTC. The V call is TRBV19, the J call TRBJ1-2; tentatively, D is TRBD1 (5 bases). Trimming removed 9 bases from V and 6 bases from J, with 29 bases in between. The germline V gene encodes CDR1 LNHDA and CDR2 SQIVND (reference sequence). The CDR3 sequence is 17 residues long.

This chain uses TRBV6-2 or TRBV6-3 with TRBJ2-7; D gene ambiguous. The V end lost 2 bases, the J end lost 4 bases, and 9 bases lay between the germline ends. CDR1 is MNHEY and CDR2 is SVGEGT in the germline V gene. There are 13 residues in the CDR3. The CDR3 is CASSYGDDYEQYF. Written as DNA, the CDR3 is TGTGCCAGCAGTTACGGAGATGATTACGAGCAGTACTTC.

The chain couples TRBV7-2 to TRBJ1-3; 11 nucleotides match TRBD1. The V segment lost 5 bases and the J segment 4 bases; nucleotides outside the gene matches: 4. The CDR3 totals 15 residues. Germline V gene data show CDR1 as SGHTA and CDR2 as FQGNSA. CDR3 DNA sequence: TGTGCCAGCAGCATGGACAGGGGGCCAGGAAACACCATATATTTT. Translated, it gives CASSMDRGPGNTIYF.